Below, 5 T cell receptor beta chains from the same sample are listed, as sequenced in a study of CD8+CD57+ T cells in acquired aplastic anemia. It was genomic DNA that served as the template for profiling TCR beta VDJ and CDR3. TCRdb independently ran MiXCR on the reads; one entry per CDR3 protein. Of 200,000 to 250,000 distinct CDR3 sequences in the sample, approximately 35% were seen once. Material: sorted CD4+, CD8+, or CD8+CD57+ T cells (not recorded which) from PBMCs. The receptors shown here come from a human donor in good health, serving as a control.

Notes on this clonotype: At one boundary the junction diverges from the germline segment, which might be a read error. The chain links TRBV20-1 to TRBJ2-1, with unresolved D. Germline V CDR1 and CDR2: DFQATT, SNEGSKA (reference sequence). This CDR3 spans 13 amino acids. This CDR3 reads CSARDARFNEQFF. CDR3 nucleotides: TGCAGTGCCAGAGATGCGCGTTTCAATGAGCAGTTCTTC.

The CDR3 DNA reads TGCAGTGCTAGAGACCCGGTTACAGGGATCCGGGACACTGAAGCTTTCTTT. It is translated as CSARDPVTGIRDTEAFF. The rearrangement uses TRBV20-1 and TRBJ1-1, with a weak D call TRBD1 (6 bases). Germline V lookup: CDR1 DFQATT, CDR2 SNEGSKA (reference sequence). Trimming cost V 0 bases and J 3 bases, with 20 bases left between them. CDR3 size: 17 residues.

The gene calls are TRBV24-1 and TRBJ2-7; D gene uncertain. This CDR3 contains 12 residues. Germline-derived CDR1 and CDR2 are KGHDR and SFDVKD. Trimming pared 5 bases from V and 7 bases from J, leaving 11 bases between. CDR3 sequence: CATSVDDGEQYF. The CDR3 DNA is TGTGCCACCAGTGTAGACGACGGTGAGCAGTACTTC.

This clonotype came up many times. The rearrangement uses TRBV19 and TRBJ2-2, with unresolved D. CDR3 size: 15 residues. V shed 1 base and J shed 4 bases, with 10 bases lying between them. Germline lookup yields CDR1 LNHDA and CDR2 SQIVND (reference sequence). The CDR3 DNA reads TGTGCCAGTAGTATAGTTGGCGCCCTCACCGGGGAGCTGTTTTTT. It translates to CASSIVGALTGELFF.

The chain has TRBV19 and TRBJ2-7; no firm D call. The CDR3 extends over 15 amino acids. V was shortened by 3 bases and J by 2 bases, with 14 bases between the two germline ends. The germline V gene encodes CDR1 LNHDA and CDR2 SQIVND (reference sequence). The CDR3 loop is CASSMTVAETYEQYF. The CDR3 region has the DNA TGTGCCAGTAGTATGACGGTGGCGGAAACCTACGAGCAGTACTTC.